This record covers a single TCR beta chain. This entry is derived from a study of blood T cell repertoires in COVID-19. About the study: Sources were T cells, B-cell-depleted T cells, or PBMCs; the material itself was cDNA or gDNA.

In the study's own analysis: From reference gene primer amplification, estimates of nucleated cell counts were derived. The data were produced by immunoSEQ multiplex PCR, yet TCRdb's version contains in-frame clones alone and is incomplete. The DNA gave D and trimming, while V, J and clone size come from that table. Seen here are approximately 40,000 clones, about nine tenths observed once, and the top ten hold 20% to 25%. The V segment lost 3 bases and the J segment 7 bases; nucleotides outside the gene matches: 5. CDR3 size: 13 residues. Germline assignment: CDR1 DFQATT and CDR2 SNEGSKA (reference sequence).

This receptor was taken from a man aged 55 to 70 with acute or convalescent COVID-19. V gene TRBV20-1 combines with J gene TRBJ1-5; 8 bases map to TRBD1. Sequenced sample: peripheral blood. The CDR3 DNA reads TGCAGTGCTAGTCAGGGGGCAGGACAGCCCCAGCATTTT. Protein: CSASQGAGQPQHF.